The 27 T cell receptor beta chains below come from one sample, sequenced in a study of cytomegalovirus exposure and HLA in healthy donors. PCR primers comprised 60 Vbeta and 13 Jbeta primers. The table came from immunoSEQ multiplex PCR; TCRdb's copy has only in-frame clones and leaves some out. The sample consists of 100,000 to 150,000 clones, roughly 8.6% of them appearing once. Sequencing input: PBMCs. These receptors came from a woman aged 40 to 50 in good health and CMV-seropositive.

This clone was counted a few times. J is TRBJ2-1 and V is TRBV9; unclear D gene. Deletions cut 0 bases from V and 9 bases from J, with 7 bases between. The CDR3 extends over 12 amino acids. Germline V gives CDR1 SGDLS, CDR2 YYNGEE. This CDR3 is CASSVEVSEQFF. CDR3 sequence (DNA): TGTGCCAGCAGCGTAGAAGTGAGTGAGCAGTTCTTC.

The chain carries TRBV7-9 and TRBJ2-7; possible D gene TRBD1, 6 bases. The length of the CDR3 is 14 residues. Trimming removed 0 bases from V and 7 bases from J, with 13 bases in between. Germline V gene data show CDR1 as SEHNR and CDR2 as FQNEAQ (reference sequence). The CDR3 nucleotides are TGTGCCAGCAGCTTAGCGGAACAGGGTCGTGAGCAGTACTTC. Protein product: CASSLAEQGREQYF.

The V and J genes are TRBV4-1 and TRBJ1-2; 7 nucleotides match TRBD1. Germline trimming cut 2 bases from V and 9 bases from J; bases unmatched to any gene: 6. CDR1 is MGHRA and CDR2 is YSYEKL in the germline V gene. This CDR3 spans 13 amino acids. The CDR3 spells CASSQLQGVRYTF. DNA of the CDR3: TGCGCCAGCAGCCAACTCCAGGGGGTACGCTACACCTTC.

The chain links TRBV6-6 to TRBJ2-7, with 9 bases fitting TRBD2. The CDR3 is 14 residues long. V lost 4 bases and J lost 2; bases outside the gene matches: 3. From germline, CDR1 is MNHNY and CDR2 SVGAGI (reference sequence). The CDR3 nucleotides are TGTGCCAGCAGTTTAGCGGGGGCGACCTACGAGCAGTACTTC. This translates into CASSLAGATYEQYF.

The chain carries TRBV25-1 and TRBJ2-7; D uncertain. V was pared by 0 bases and J by 6 bases, with 9 bases between. Germline V CDR1 and CDR2: MGHDK, SYGVNS. This CDR3 has 13 residues. In DNA, the CDR3 is TGTGCCAGCAGTGAATACGCAGGATTCGAGCAGTACTTC. It is translated as CASSEYAGFEQYF.

The chain uses TRBV5-6 and TRBJ2-6, with 8 positions matching TRBD1. CDR3 length: 17 residues. The germline V gene encodes CDR1 SGHDT and CDR2 YYEEEE. V lost 3 bases, J lost 2 bases, and 7 bases stayed unmatched. CDR3 amino acids: CASSWLDRVPGANVLTF. CDR3 DNA sequence: TGTGCCAGCAGCTGGCTGGACAGGGTGCCTGGGGCCAACGTCCTGACTTTC.

The V and J genes are TRBV25-1 and TRBJ1-6; D gene unclear. V was clipped by 6 bases and J by 1 base, with 16 bases between them. CDR1 is MGHDK, CDR2 SYGVNS, per germline. The CDR3 has 17 amino acids. This CDR3 reads CASSRRPGASYNSPLHF. CDR3 sequence (DNA): TGTGCCAGCAGCCGAAGGCCGGGAGCGTCCTATAATTCACCCCTCCACTTT.

This clone was observed a few times. The chain links TRBV5-5 to TRBJ2-3; TRBD2 matches at 7 bases. V lost 2 bases, J lost 0 bases, and 3 bases stayed unmatched. CDR3 length: 15 residues. The germline V gene has CDR1 SGHKS and CDR2 YYEKEE (reference sequence). CDR3 sequence: CASSFSGVSTDTQYF. Here the CDR3 DNA reads TGTGCCAGCAGCTTCAGCGGGGTCAGCACAGATACGCAGTATTTT.

The chain links TRBV6-5 to TRBJ1-1; tentatively, D is TRBD1 (6 bases). V dropped 2 bases and J dropped 4 bases, with 8 bases sitting between them. From germline, CDR1 is MNHEY and CDR2 SVGAGI. The length of the CDR3 is 13 residues. The CDR3 is CASSYARGTEAFF. The CDR3 bases are TGTGCCAGCAGTTACGCCAGGGGCACTGAAGCTTTCTTT.

This rearrangement joins TRBV25-1 to TRBJ2-2; D remains ambiguous. Germline-derived CDR1 and CDR2 are MGHDK and SYGVNS. Trimming cost V 9 bases and J 4 bases, with 6 bases left between them. The CDR3 is 11 residues long. This CDR3 reads CASGPTGELFF. CDR3 coding DNA: TGTGCCAGTGGGCCCACCGGGGAGCTGTTTTTT.

In this sample, this clone turned up a few times. The rearrangement uses TRBV10-3 and TRBJ2-6, with D hard to call. Germline V lookup: CDR1 ENHRY, CDR2 SYGVKD. Deletions cut 4 bases from V and 1 base from J, with 5 bases between. There are 14 residues in the CDR3. CDR3 protein: CAISGQSGANVLTF. As DNA, the CDR3 is TGTGCCATCAGTGGACAATCTGGGGCCAACGTCCTGACTTTC.

This chain uses TRBV29-1 with TRBJ1-2, with D tentatively TRBD1 (5 bases). Looked up from germline, CDR1 is SQVTM and CDR2 is ANQGSEA. The CDR3 is 15 residues long. With 4 bases removed from V and 6 bases from J, the gap between germline ends came to 21 bases. For the CDR3, the DNA is TGCAGCGTTGGGACGGGCTTAGGGGTTCGGAATGGCTACACCTTC. It yields the protein CSVGTGLGVRNGYTF.

This clone has just a few counts. The gene calls are TRBV7-8 and TRBJ2-7; 8 bases align to TRBD2. CDR3 size: 14 residues. V shed 1 base and J 4 bases; nucleotides not matched to a gene: 3. Germline V gives CDR1 SGHVS, CDR2 FQNEAQ. CDR3 sequence (DNA): TGTGCCAGCAGCTTAGGTAGCGGGGCTTACGAGCAGTACTTC. Encoded protein: CASSLGSGAYEQYF.

This clone was detected a few times. CDR3 protein: CAWGFNRGVETQYF. In nucleotides, the CDR3 is TGTGCCTGGGGGTTCAACAGGGGGGTCGAGACCCAGTACTTC. V is TRBV30 and J is TRBJ2-5; TRBD1 agrees at 8 bases. The CDR3 consists of 14 residues. J lost 5 bases, V lost 5 bases, and 10 bases had no gene match. Germline V gene lookup returns CDR1 GTSNPN and CDR2 SVGIG (reference sequence). The variable domain in full, with the rest retrieved from reference TRBV30 and TRBJ2-5, is SQTIHQWPATLVQPVGSPLSLECTVEGTSNPNLYWYRQAAGRGLQLLFYSVGIGQISSEVPQNLSASRPQDRQFILSSKKLLLSDSGFYLCAWGFNRGVETQYFGPGTRLLVL.

The genes are TRBV5-4 and TRBJ2-7; maybe TRBD1 (5 bases). The CDR3 consists of 15 residues. The germline V gene has CDR1 SGHNT and CDR2 YYREEE (reference sequence). V was cut by 4 bases and J by 3 bases, with 17 bases left in between. CDR3 DNA sequence: TGTGCCAGCAGCGTTCTGGGATGGGGCGGCTACGAGCAGTACTTC. Translating gives CASSVLGWGGYEQYF.

The chain has TRBV30 and TRBJ1-1, with TRBD1 matching over 7 bases. The length of the CDR3 is 14 residues. V trimming: 5 bases; J trimming: 5 bases; junction bases outside the gene matches: 11. Germline V gives CDR1 GTSNPN, CDR2 SVGIG (reference sequence). The CDR3 sequence is CAWGTEGAQTEAFF. The CDR3 DNA reads TGTGCCTGGGGAACGGAGGGGGCGCAAACTGAAGCTTTCTTT.

This clone was found a few times. The chain links TRBV6-5 to TRBJ1-2; D uncertain. There are 12 residues in the CDR3. The germline CDR1 and CDR2 sequences are MNHEY and SVGAGI. V lost 5 bases to trimming and J lost 2 bases, with 6 bases between them. CDR3 nucleotide sequence: TGTGCCAGCAGTGGGCAAAACTATGGCTACACCTTC. It codes for CASSGQNYGYTF.

Regarding this clone: One junction end disagrees with the germline gene, perhaps due to a read error. The gene calls are TRBV9 and TRBJ2-3; 8 positions agree with TRBD2. Germline loops: CDR1 SGDLS, CDR2 YYNGEE. The length of the CDR3 is 15 residues. The CDR3 region is CASSAGLAGTDTQYF. The CDR3 nucleotides read TGTGCCAGCAGCGCAGGACTAGCTGGCACCGATACGCAGTATTTT. Full variable domain (missing parts from reference TRBV9 and TRBJ2-3): DSGVTQTPKHLITATGQRVTLRCSPRSGDLSVYWYQQSLDQGLQFLIQYYNGEERAKGNILERFSAQQFPDLHSELNLSSLELGDSALYFCASSAGLAGTDTQYFGPGTRLTVL.

The chain joins TRBV6-5 to TRBJ1-1; 9 nucleotides align to TRBD1. The V segment lost 6 bases and the J segment 6 bases; nucleotides outside the gene matches: 11. Germline CDR1 reads MNHEY; CDR2 reads SVGAGI. The CDR3 is made up of 15 amino acids. The DNA for the CDR3 is TGTGCCAGCAGGCTCGGACAGGGGCTTCTGTCTGAAGCTTTCTTT. It is translated as CASRLGQGLLSEAFF.

This chain joins TRBV2 and TRBJ1-1; D is unclear. This CDR3 is 13 amino acids long. Trimming stripped 4 bases from V and 5 bases from J, with 11 bases between. CDR1 SNHLY and CDR2 FYNNEI come from the germline V gene. CDR3 sequence (DNA): TGTGCCAGCAGTGGTTGGAGGGTTACTGAAGCTTTCTTT. Translating it yields CASSGWRVTEAFF.

About this clone: Since no conserved phenylalanine or tryptophan closes the CDR3, a read error is the likely cause. The rearrangement joins TRBV5-6 to TRBJ1-2, with 7 bases identical to TRBD1. J lost 5 bases, V lost 2 bases, and 6 bases had no gene match. This CDR3 spans 14 amino acids. Per the germline V gene, CDR1 is SGHDT and CDR2 is YYEEEE. The CDR3: CASSLTGDFYGYTV. The CDR3 DNA follows: TGTGCCAGCAGCTTAACAGGGGATTTTTATGGCTACACCGTC.

This clone was detected a few times. This chain connects TRBV18 to TRBJ1-5; no definite D call. The CDR3 runs 14 residues. V lost 6 bases and J 3 bases, leaving 12 bases between the germline ends. Germline V gene data show CDR1 as KGHSH and CDR2 as LQKENI. The CDR3 bases are TGTGCCAGCTCCCTGGACTCAGACAATCAGCCCCAGCATTTT. Amino acids: CASSLDSDNQPQHF.

The chain uses TRBV4-1 and TRBJ2-3; 8 bases match TRBD2. CDR3 size: 17 residues. V lost 0 bases and J lost 2; bases outside the gene matches: 7. The germline gives CDR1 MGHRA, CDR2 YSYEKL. The CDR3 spells CASSQDLGGGPTDTQYF. CDR3 in DNA: TGCGCCAGCAGCCAAGATTTAGGCGGGGGGCCCACAGATACGCAGTATTTT.

This clone was counted a few times. The chain couples TRBV6-5 to TRBJ2-5, with 7 bases fitting TRBD1. V gave up 5 bases and J gave up 7 bases; unmatched junction bases: 13. The CDR3 has 15 residues. CDR1 is MNHEY, CDR2 SVGAGI, per germline. CDR3 sequence: CASSPGPGGTGTQYF. In nucleotides, the CDR3 is TGTGCCAGCAGTCCGGGTCCAGGGGGAACTGGGACCCAGTACTTC.

This clone has just a few counts. CDR3 DNA sequence: TGTGCCAGCAGCTTGGAGTTGGCGGGGGGGCCTAATGAGCAGTTCTTC. This encodes CASSLELAGGPNEQFF. The V and J genes are TRBV5-4 and TRBJ2-1, with 9 bases lining up with TRBD2. Germline CDR1 and CDR2: SGHNT and YYREEE (reference sequence). The CDR3 loop spans 16 amino acids. V was pared by 0 bases and J by 7 bases, with 8 bases of the junction left unmatched.

This clone was seen more than once but under ten times. This rearrangement joins TRBV6-6 to TRBJ2-7; TRBD1 aligns across 8 bases. CDR1 MNHNY and CDR2 SVGAGI come from the germline V gene (reference sequence). The CDR3 is 12 residues long. The trim removed 7 bases at V and 6 bases at J, leaving 5 bases unmatched. CDR3 bases: TGTGCCAGCACCCCAGACAGGGGCGAGCAGTACTTC. It yields the protein CASTPDRGEQYF.

The rearrangement uses TRBV9 and TRBJ2-1, with 8 bases identical to TRBD2. Trimming took 3 bases from V and 0 from J; bases not matched to a gene: 5. The CDR3 consists of 16 residues. Germline V gene lookup returns CDR1 SGDLS and CDR2 YYNGEE. The CDR3: CASSGLAGGSYNEQFF. CDR3 DNA sequence: TGTGCCAGCAGCGGGTTGGCGGGAGGCTCCTACAATGAGCAGTTCTTC.